This T cell receptor beta chain was identified in a study of shared clonotypes between healthy human individuals. Study information: Donors consisted of a couple of women and three men between 18 and 49.

The CDR3 runs to 14 residues. Trimming cost V 6 bases and J 0 bases, with 11 bases left between them. CDR1 SNHLY and CDR2 FYNNEI come from the germline V gene. The table came from immunoSEQ multiplex PCR; TCRdb's copy has only in-frame clones and leaves some out. The sample carries around 2.3 million clones, approximately 94% recorded once. The V and J genes are TRBV2 and TRBJ1-1; the D gene is possibly TRBD1 (5 bases). Sequenced material: naive CD4+ T cells sorted from blood. The subset denotes: CD45RA+ positively selected. The sequence derives from a man aged 18 to 29 in good health. DNA for the CDR3: TGTGCCAGCAGCCGGACACTAATGAACACTGAAGCTTTCTTT. Its protein is CASSRTLMNTEAFF.